This TCR beta chain is from a study of shared clonotypes between healthy human individuals. For the study at large: Donors were a couple of women and a few men aged 18 to 49. Plates per donor: three CD4 naive, three CD4 memory, two CD8 naive, one CD8 memory.

Every subset's genomic DNA went evenly onto several immunoSEQ plates. Here immunoSEQ multiplex PCR was the method, and the copy in TCRdb shows in-frame clones only, minus some. The data contain 2 million to 2.5 million clones, approximately 95% of them seen just once; the ten biggest clones take up roughly 0.36%. J gave up 8 bases and V 6 bases, and 8 bases lay outside the gene matches. The CDR3 contains 14 residues. Germline assignment: CDR1 MNHEY and CDR2 SMNVEV (reference sequence). Study findings and constraints: When naive CD4 clonotypes were compared across a few donors, about 4.9% were shared.

Regarding this clone: Its antigen is still unknown.

This receptor was taken from a man aged 18 to 29 in good health. Some clones in this sample may be carry-over from other donors' samples. The chain has TRBV27 and TRBJ2-1, with 9 nucleotides matching TRBD2. Sequencing was done on a sample of naive CD4+ T cells from PBMCs. Subset indicated: CD45RA+ positively selected. The CDR3 DNA is TGTGCCAGCAGGGTCGTGATAGCGGGAGATGAGCAGTTCTTC. This translates into CASRVVIAGDEQFF.